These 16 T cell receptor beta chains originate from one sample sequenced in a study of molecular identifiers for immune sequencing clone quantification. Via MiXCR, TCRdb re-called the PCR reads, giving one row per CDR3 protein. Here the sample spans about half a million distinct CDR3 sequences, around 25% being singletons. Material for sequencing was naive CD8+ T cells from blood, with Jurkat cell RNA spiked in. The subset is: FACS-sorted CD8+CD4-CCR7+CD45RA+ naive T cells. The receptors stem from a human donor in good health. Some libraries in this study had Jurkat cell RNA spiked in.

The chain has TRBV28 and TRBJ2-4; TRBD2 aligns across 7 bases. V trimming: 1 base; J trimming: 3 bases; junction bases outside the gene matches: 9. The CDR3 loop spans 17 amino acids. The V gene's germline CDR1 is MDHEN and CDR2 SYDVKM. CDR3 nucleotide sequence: TGTGCCAGCAGTTTATATGCCAGCGGGGTGGTCAAAAACATTCAGTACTTC. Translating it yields CASSLYASGVVKNIQYF.

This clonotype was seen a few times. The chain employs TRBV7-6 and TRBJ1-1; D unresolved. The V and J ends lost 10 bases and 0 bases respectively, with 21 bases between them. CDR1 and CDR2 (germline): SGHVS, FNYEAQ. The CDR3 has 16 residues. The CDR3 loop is CAIRNGPGSMNTEAFF. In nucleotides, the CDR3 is TGTGCCATCCGAAACGGGCCAGGTTCCATGAACACTGAAGCTTTCTTT.

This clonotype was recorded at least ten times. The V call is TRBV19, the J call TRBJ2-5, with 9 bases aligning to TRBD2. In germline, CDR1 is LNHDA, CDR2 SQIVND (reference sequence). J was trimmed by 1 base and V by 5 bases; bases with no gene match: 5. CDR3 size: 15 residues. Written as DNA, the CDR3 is TGTGCCAGTAGTCCCAGCGGGGGGTCCCAAGAGACCCAGTACTTC. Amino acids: CASSPSGGSQETQYF.

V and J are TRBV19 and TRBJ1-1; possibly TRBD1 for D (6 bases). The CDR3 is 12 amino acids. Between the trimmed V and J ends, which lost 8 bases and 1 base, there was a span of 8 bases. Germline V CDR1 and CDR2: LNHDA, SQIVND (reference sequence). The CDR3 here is CASGQTNTEAFF. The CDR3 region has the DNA TGTGCCAGTGGACAGACGAACACTGAAGCTTTCTTT.

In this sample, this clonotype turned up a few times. The CDR3 sequence: CASSQTTANTEAFF. For the CDR3, the DNA is TGCGCCAGCAGCCAAACGACGGCGAACACTGAAGCTTTCTTT. V is TRBV4-1 and J is TRBJ1-1; unclear D gene. Germline assignment: CDR1 MGHRA and CDR2 YSYEKL. The V gene lost 2 bases and the J gene lost 1 base, with 8 bases spanning the gap. The CDR3 totals 14 residues.

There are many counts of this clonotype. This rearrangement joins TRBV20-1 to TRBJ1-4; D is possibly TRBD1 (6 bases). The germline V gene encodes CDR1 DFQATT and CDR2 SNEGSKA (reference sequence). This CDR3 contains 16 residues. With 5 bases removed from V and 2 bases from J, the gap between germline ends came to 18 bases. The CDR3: CSAHDGLQGTNEKLFF. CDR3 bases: TGCAGTGCTCATGACGGACTCCAGGGGACTAATGAAAAACTGTTTTTT.

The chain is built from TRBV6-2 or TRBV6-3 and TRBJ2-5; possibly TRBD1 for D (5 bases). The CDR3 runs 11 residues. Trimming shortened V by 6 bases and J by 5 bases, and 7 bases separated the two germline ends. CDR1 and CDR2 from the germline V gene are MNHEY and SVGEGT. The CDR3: CASSRAETQYF. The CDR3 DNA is TGTGCCAGCAGCAGGGCCGAGACCCAGTACTTC.

This chain's CDR3 is CASSIAGRGHEQYF. The CDR3 DNA is TGTGCCAGTAGTATAGCCGGGCGGGGGCACGAGCAGTACTTC. The rearrangement uses TRBV19 and TRBJ2-7; TRBD2 is a possible D gene (7 bases). V lost 1 base and J lost 5, with 12 bases in between. The CDR3 runs to 14 residues. The germline V gene has CDR1 LNHDA and CDR2 SQIVND (reference sequence).

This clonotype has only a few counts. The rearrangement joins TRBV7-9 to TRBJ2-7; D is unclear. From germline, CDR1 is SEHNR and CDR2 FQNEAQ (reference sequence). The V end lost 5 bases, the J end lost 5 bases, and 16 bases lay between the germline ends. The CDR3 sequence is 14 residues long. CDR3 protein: CASSHRSKSNEQYF. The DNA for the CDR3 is TGTGCCAGCAGCCATCGATCCAAGTCAAACGAGCAGTACTTC.

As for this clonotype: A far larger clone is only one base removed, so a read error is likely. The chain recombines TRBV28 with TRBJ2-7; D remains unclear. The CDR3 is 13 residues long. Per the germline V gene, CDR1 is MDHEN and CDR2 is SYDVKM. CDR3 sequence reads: CASSLTGSYAQYF. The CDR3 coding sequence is TGTGCCAGCAGTTTAACCGGCAGCTACGCGCAGTACTTC. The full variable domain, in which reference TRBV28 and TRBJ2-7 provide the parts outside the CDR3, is DVKVTQSSRYLVKRTGEKVFLECVQDMDHENMFWYRQDPGLGLRLIYFSYDVKMKEKGDIPEGYSVSREKKERFSLILESASTNQTSMYLCASSLTGSYAQYFGPGTRLTVT.

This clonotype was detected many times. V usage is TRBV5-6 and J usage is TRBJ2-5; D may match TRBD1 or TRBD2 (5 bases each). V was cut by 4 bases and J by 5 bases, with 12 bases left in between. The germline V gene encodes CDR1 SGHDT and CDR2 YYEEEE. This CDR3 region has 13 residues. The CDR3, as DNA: TGTGCCAGCAGCGGGACCTCCCTCGAGACCCAGTACTTC. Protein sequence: CASSGTSLETQYF.

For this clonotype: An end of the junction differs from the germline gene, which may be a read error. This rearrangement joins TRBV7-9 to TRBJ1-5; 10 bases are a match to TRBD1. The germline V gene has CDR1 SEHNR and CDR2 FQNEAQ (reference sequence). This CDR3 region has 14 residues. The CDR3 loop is CTSSSGTGVQPQHF. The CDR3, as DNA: TGTACCAGCAGCTCCGGGACAGGGGTTCAGCCCCAGCATTTT.

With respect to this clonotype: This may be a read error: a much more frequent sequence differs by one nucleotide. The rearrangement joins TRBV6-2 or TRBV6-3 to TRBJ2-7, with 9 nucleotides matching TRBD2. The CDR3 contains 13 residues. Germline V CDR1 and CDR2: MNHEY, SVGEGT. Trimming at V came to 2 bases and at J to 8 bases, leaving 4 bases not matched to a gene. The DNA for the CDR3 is TGTGCCAGCAGTTACGGGACTAGCTGGCAGCAGTACTTC. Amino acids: CASSYGTSWQQYF.

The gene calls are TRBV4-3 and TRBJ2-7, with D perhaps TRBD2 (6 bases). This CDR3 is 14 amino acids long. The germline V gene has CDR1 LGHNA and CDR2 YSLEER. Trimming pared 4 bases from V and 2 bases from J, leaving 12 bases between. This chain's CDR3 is CASSLTEGPYEQYF. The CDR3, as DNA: TGCGCCAGCAGCCTTACGGAGGGTCCCTACGAGCAGTACTTC.

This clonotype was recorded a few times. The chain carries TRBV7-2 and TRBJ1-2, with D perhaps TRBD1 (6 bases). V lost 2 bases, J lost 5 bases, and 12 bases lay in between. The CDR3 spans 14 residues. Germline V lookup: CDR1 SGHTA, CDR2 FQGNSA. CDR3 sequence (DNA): TGTGCCAGCAGCTTAACGGGGGCGGGGTATGGCTACACCTTC. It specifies CASSLTGAGYGYTF.

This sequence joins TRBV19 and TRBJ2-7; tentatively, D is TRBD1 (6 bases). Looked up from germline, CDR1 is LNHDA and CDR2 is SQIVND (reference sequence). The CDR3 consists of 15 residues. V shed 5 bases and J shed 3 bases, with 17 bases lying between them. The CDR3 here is CASSPQTGPNYEQYF. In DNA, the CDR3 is TGTGCCAGTAGTCCCCAGACAGGCCCCAACTACGAGCAGTACTTC.